This T cell receptor (beta chain) was recovered during a study of CD8 T cells in Susac syndrome. Looking at the study overall: Patients with Susac syndrome were, at the time of blood collection, therapy-naive, maintained on corticosteroids, or maintained on intravenous immunoglobulin alone.

From germline, CDR1 is SGHVS and CDR2 FQNEAQ. The CDR3 consists of 15 residues. With 9 bases removed from V and 1 base from J, the gap between germline ends came to 19 bases. About this clonotype: The antigen is not known.

Findings of the study overall: It was acknowledged in the study that the number of individuals who were included in its TCR sequencing and HLA analysis was relatively small.

The authors reverse transcribed about 0.45 to 1 ug RNA with random hexamers. TCRdb analysed the immunoSEQ multiplex PCR reads with MiXCR anew, one entry per CDR3 protein. Here the sample spans around 230,000 distinct CDR3 sequences, 95% to 97% being singletons. The chain recombines TRBV7-8 with TRBJ2-7; no firm D call. This receptor was taken from a human donor with Susac syndrome. Sequenced sample: CD4+ T cells from PBMCs. The CDR3 sequence: CASSLAPYGSYEQYF. The CDR3 DNA is TGTGCCAGTAGTCTCGCTCCCTACGGGTCCTACGAGCAGTACTTC.